The entry below gives a single T cell receptor (beta chain) sequence along with its context. Its antigen is undetermined. Original methodology: Junction-only sequences produced by ImmunoSEQ had no quality scores, so filtering differed. Sequenced by immunoSEQ multiplex PCR; TCRdb stores in-frame clones only, minus some. That table is the source of V, J and clone size, and D and trimming were worked out from the DNA. The table shows more than 2 million clones, with 95% occurring only once. The source of the sample is a study of shared clonotypes between healthy human individuals. Study results and limitations: It was the few donors that limited the genetic and exposure-history diversity represented.

The V end was cut by 0 bases, the J end by 0 bases, with 8 bases between. Germline values: CDR1 MGHRA, CDR2 YSYEKL. The CDR3 contains 15 residues. The chain uses TRBV4-1 and TRBJ1-1; D not resolved. Material: naive CD4+ T cells sorted from blood. The sample's subset: CD45RA+ positively selected. The sequence derives from a young man in good health. The CDR3 nucleotides are TGCGCCAGCAGCCAAGATCGGCAGATGAACACTGAAGCTTTCTTT. Translated: CASSQDRQMNTEAFF.